The source of this T cell receptor (beta chain) is a study of Ad26.COV2.S vaccination and SARS-CoV-2 variants (dated by TCRdb to the early 2020s). About the investigation overall: Vaccine-arm donors came from COV1001, a multicentre, randomized, double-blind, placebo-controlled phase I-IIa trial of Ad26.COV2.S in healthy adults. A total of 32 samples were included in the TCR-sequenced set, comprising around 19 Ad26.COV2.S vaccine recipients, 5 placebo recipients and 8 SARS-CoV-2 convalescent individuals. Trial participants were randomized into five groups of five, in which low-dose or high-dose Ad26.COV2.S was given once or twice, or placebo was given on both occasions. Ad26.COV2.S was administered intramuscularly at 5 x 10^10 or 1 x 10^11 viral particles, either as a single shot or as two shots given 56 days apart. TCRbeta repertoire sequencing served as the tool for gauging how specific and how broad the SARS-CoV-2-reactive T cell receptors were following Ad26.COV2.S vaccination. Investigators did not know the trial group allocation while performing experiments and assessing outcomes. Overall study outcomes, separate from this receptor: The study was not powered to compare responses between vaccine doses or regimens. It was noted by the authors that total T cell responses may have been underestimated by the TCR breadth and depth analyses. After vaccination, spike-specific CD8+ and CD4+ T cell responses were reported to show substantial breadth. Non-spike TCR breadth was comparable between vaccine and placebo recipients, consistent with the vaccine containing only spike. Ad26.COV2.S recipients had higher spike-specific TCR breadth than placebo recipients (P = 0.0014).

Explained via the paper, the treatment or condition label denotes: 15 to 20 received Ad26.COV2.S at low or high dose, single or two shots; several received placebo; per-sample allocation not given. For vaccine and placebo recipients, the sequenced repertoires came from samples collected on day 63 after the first injection. Between 29 July and 7 August 2020, Cohort 1b enrolled about two dozen adults aged 18-55 years at one site in Boston, USA. Ad26.COV2.S was a replication-incompetent adenovirus type 26 vector that expressed a prefusion-stabilized SARS-CoV-2 spike protein derived from the original Wuhan strain. Of note for this clone: The antigen it binds to is not known. Base qualities are missing; no much larger clone stands one base away.

TCRbeta CDR3 regions were sequenced with the immunoSEQ Assay. After extraction, genomic DNA underwent amplification by bias-controlled multiplex PCR, followed by high-throughput sequencing. The source study handled its data this way. Collapsing and filtering of sequences were performed to quantify the absolute abundance of each unique TCRbeta CDR3 region. T cell fraction was estimated by normalizing TCRbeta template counts to usable DNA, which was measured by amplifying reference genes present in all nucleated cells. Repertoire TCRs were annotated as SARS-CoV-2-specific when V gene, CDR3 amino acid sequence and J gene were exactly matched to a known reactive TCR set. MIRA supplied the reference SARS-CoV-2 TCR set, which was filtered for enrichment in COVID-19-positive ImmuneCODE repertoires so that public or cross-reactive TCRs were removed. Based on the MIRA antigens, annotated TCRs were further analysed at the level of specific ORF or position within ORF. Breadth was defined as annotated unique rearrangements over total unique productive rearrangements; depth was the summed frequency of those rearrangements. Two-sided Wilcoxon rank-sum tests were applied when comparing TCR breadth between groups. TCRdb took this table from immuneACCESS and kept in-frame rearrangements with V and J called. Such tables lack part of the clones; where checked against another copy, unresolved V genes explain under half of the gap, and the rest is unexplained. The D gene and trimming were derived from the DNA, and the V and J assignments and clone size from that table. The sample data list around 340,000 clones, and about 86% of these were observed just once. The ten largest make up about 10% of the sample.

The germline V gene encodes CDR1 SGHAT and CDR2 FQDESV (reference sequence). Germline trimming amounts to 5 bases on V and 2 bases on J, with 4 as the count of junction bases outside the gene matches. Spanning cysteine to phenylalanine, the CDR3 consists of 14 amino acids. Kept here is only the CDR3 DNA, which spans 42 bases and is read in frame from base 1. This clonotype was obtained from a person aged 18-65 years who received the Ad26.COV2.S COVID-19 vaccine or a placebo. The chain joins TRBV11-1 to TRBJ2-3; 7 middle bases align to TRBD2. The sequenced sample was peripheral blood, obtained in a trial of Ad26.COV2.S vaccine versus placebo. The CDR3 region reads CASSPRDYTDTQYF. The base sequence is TGTGCCAGCAGCCCGCGGGACTACACAGATACGCAGTATTTT.